These 9 T cell receptor beta chains share one sample of origin, sequenced in a study of blood T cell repertoires in COVID-19 (dated by TCRdb to the early 2020s). Preparation of the library involved the immunoSEQ multiplex PCR assay. What TCRdb holds here is the immuneACCESS table cut down to in-frame rearrangements. Part of the clones is not present; checked against another copy, under half of the missing clones reflect an unresolved V gene, and the others are unexplained. The sample table contains 250,000 to 300,000 clones; only one count was recorded for 85% to 90% of them. Jointly, the top ten make up around 4.6% of the sample. Sequences were obtained from peripheral blood. The receptors originated from a woman in her 40s who had recovered from COVID-19.

The genes are TRBV5-4 and TRBJ2-2, with TRBD2 as a possible D gene (5 bases). This CDR3 contains 14 residues. In germline, CDR1 is SGHNT, CDR2 YYREEE (reference sequence). Trimming pared 3 bases from V and 2 bases from J, leaving 8 bases between. CDR3 sequence reads: CASSWRTNTGELFF. In DNA, the CDR3 is TGTGCCAGCAGCTGGCGGACTAACACCGGGGAGCTGTTTTTT.

The chain combines TRBV28 with TRBJ2-1; 7 nucleotides line up with TRBD1. CDR3 length equals 18 residues. Per the germline V gene, CDR1 is MDHEN and CDR2 is SYDVKM. Losses at the gene ends were 6 bases for V and 0 bases for J; bases not matched to a gene: 14. CDR3 DNA: TGTGCCAGCAGACCTATAGCTCGGGACAGCCTCTCCTACAATGAGCAGTTCTTC. Translated, it gives CASRPIARDSLSYNEQFF.

The chain has TRBV3-1 (or the pseudogene TRBV3-2) and TRBJ2-5, with D possibly matching TRBD2 (6 bases). In germline, CDR1 is LGHDT, CDR2 YNNKEL (reference sequence). V shed 0 bases and J shed 4 bases, with 15 bases lying between them. This CDR3 has 16 residues. CDR3 in DNA: TGTGCCAGCAGCCAAGATAGGGGTGGGGGAGGAGAGACCCAGTACTTC. Protein sequence: CASSQDRGGGGETQYF.

This clone occurred once. CDR3 in amino acids: CASSPIASGFRAQYF. The CDR3 DNA follows: TGTGCCAGCAGCCCAATAGCCAGCGGGTTCAGGGCCCAGTACTTC. The chain joins TRBV7-8 to TRBJ2-5; TRBD2 might be the D (6 bases). V was pared by 5 bases and J by 9 bases, with 22 bases between. This CDR3 has 15 amino acids. The germline V gene encodes CDR1 SGHVS and CDR2 FQNEAQ.

V is TRBV3-1 (or the pseudogene TRBV3-2) and J is TRBJ1-1; 8 nucleotides align to TRBD1. CDR3 size: 15 residues. Germline lookup yields CDR1 LGHDT and CDR2 YNNKEL (reference sequence). V lost 2 bases and J lost 6; bases outside the gene matches: 8. CDR3 nucleotides: TGTGCCAGCAGCCAACTGACAGGGGTGGGAGCTGAAGCTTTCTTT. It encodes CASSQLTGVGAEAFF.

The V and J genes are TRBV18 and TRBJ2-1; maybe TRBD2 (5 bases). Trimming shortened V by 4 bases and J by 5 bases, and 15 bases separated the two germline ends. The germline gives CDR1 KGHSH, CDR2 LQKENI. The CDR3 has 15 residues. This CDR3 is CASSQDLDPNNEQFF. As DNA, the CDR3 is TGTGCCAGCTCACAGGACTTGGACCCTAACAATGAGCAGTTCTTC.

This clone was detected a few times. The V call is TRBV4-2, the J call TRBJ1-1, with D perhaps TRBD1 (5 bases). CDR1 is LGHNA, CDR2 YNFKEQ, per germline. V was pared by 3 bases and J by 0 bases, with 17 bases between. CDR3 length: 17 residues. The DNA for the CDR3 is TGTGCCAGCAGCCAGTTAGACAGAAGCAAATTGAACACTGAAGCTTTCTTT. It specifies CASSQLDRSKLNTEAFF.

CDR3 region: CASKTNQGAEQYF. The CDR3 DNA reads TGTGCCAGCAAGACAAATCAGGGGGCCGAGCAGTACTTC. The chain joins TRBV27 to TRBJ2-7, with 8 bases identical to TRBD1. Germline V CDR1 and CDR2: MNHEY, SMNVEV (reference sequence). V trimming: 7 bases; J trimming: 6 bases; junction bases outside the gene matches: 8. The CDR3 is 13 amino acids.

This chain uses TRBV5-6 with TRBJ2-7; D tentatively reads TRBD1 or TRBD2 (5 bases each). Germline assignment: CDR1 SGHDT and CDR2 YYEEEE. Between the trimmed V and J ends, which lost 4 bases and 0 bases, there was a span of 11 bases. This CDR3 has 14 residues. The CDR3 loop reads CASSLGESSYEQYV. The DNA of the CDR3 is TGTGCCAGCAGCCTGGGGGAGAGCTCCTACGAGCAGTACGTC.